The source of this T cell receptor beta chain is a study of cytomegalovirus exposure and HLA in healthy donors. Broader study findings: The productive fraction for most TCR beta V segments was about 87% or about 30% in an earlier analysis.

Primers included in the PCR were 60 Vbeta and 13 Jbeta primers. TCRdb's copy holds only in-frame clones and misses some; the assay was immunoSEQ multiplex PCR. Of some 120,000 clones listed, 81% are singletons. This clone was picked up a small number of times. The antigen is undetermined. Germline lookup yields CDR1 SGHRS and CDR2 YFSETQ. V was pared by 4 bases and J by 4 bases, with 6 bases between. The CDR3 is 13 amino acids. The chain employs TRBV5-1 and TRBJ2-6; D unresolved. This TCR was recovered from a woman in her twenties or thirties in good health and CMV-seronegative. The source material was PBMCs. The CDR3 bases are TGCGCCAGCAGCCCAATCGGGGCCAACGTCCTGACTTTC. This gives the protein CASSPIGANVLTF.